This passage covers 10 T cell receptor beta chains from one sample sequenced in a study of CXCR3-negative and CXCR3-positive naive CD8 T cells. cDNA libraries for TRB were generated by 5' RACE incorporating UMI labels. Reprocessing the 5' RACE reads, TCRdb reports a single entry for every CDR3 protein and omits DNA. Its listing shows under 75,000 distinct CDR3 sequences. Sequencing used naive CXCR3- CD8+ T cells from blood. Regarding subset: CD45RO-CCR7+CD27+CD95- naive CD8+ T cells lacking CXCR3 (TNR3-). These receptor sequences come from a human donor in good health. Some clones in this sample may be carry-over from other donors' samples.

The CDR3 protein is CSARSYLEGWGGETQYF. The chain couples TRBV20-1 to TRBJ2-5; as DNA is missing, the TRBD1 call by TCRdb cannot be tested. The CDR3 sequence is 17 residues long. Germline loops: CDR1 DFQATT, CDR2 SNEGSKA (reference sequence).

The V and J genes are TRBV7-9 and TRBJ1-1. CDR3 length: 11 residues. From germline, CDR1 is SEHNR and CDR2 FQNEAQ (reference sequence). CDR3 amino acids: CASSLSPEAFF.

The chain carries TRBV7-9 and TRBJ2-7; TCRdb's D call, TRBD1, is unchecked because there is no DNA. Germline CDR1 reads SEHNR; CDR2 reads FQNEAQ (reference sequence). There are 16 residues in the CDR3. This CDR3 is CASSSLRDRDDYEQYF.

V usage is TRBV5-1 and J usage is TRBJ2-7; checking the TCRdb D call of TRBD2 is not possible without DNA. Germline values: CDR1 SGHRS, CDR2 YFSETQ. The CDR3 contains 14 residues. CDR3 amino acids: CASSLVQGGYEQYF.

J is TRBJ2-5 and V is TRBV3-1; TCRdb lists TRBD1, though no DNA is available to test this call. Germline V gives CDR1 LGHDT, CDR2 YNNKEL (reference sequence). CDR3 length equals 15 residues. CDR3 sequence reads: CASSQESNRGETQYF.

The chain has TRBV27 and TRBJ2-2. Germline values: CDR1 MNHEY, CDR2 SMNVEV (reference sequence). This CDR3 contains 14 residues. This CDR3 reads CASFASANTGELFF.

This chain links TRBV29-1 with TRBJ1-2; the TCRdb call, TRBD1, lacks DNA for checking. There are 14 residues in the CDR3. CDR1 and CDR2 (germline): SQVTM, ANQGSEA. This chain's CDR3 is CSVGAPDSGNGYTF.

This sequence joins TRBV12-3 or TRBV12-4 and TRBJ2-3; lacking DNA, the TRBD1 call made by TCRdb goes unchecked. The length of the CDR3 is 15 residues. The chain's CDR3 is CASSLRDRSTDTQYF.

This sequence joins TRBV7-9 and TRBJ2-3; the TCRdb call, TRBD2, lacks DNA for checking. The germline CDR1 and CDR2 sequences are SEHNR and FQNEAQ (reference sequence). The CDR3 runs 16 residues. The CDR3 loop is CASWTILAGGTDTQYF.

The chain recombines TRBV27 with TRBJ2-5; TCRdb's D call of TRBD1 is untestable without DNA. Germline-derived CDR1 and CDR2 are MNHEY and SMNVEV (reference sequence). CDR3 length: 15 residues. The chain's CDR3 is CASSPWSGAKETQYF.